The T cell receptor beta chain described here comes from a study of vaccination and CD4 T cells after COVID-19. As for this clonotype: What it binds is unknown.

Sequenced with the Oncomine TCR Beta short-read assay was DNA taken from cultured CD4+ T cells. TCRdb re-derived calls from the PCR reads in MiXCR, one entry per CDR3 protein. The profile shows approximately 22,000 distinct CDR3 sequences, 42% of them singletons. This CDR3 has 13 amino acids. Trimming took 7 bases from V and 9 from J; bases not matched to a gene: 8. CDR1 and CDR2 from the germline V gene are MDHEN and SYDVKM. Time point defined: late sampling 161 to 241 days after vaccination in three convalescent patients. Treatment indicated: roughly 10-day PBMC culture with coronavirus spike peptide pools or control peptides (ViraFEST assay).

The sequence was obtained from a human donor who had recovered from COVID-19. The material was CD4+ T cells from blood, cultured in vitro, obtained about 7 months after SARS-CoV-2 vaccination. The gene calls are TRBV28 and TRBJ2-1, with 8 positions matching TRBD1. CDR3 sequence: CASTIGQGTEQFF. CDR3 in DNA: TGTGCCAGCACCATAGGACAGGGCACTGAGCAGTTCTTC.